This T cell receptor (beta chain) was retrieved from a study of technical replicates of blood from several donors. Repertoires were generated with immunoSEQ multiplex PCR, while TCRdb's copy carries only in-frame clones and drops some. The sample contains under 65,000 clones, about 90% of which appear only once. V lost 1 base, J lost 6 bases, and 2 bases stayed unmatched. This CDR3 has 13 residues. CDR1 SSHAT and CDR2 FNYEAQ come from the germline V gene (reference sequence). The rearrangement links TRBV7-7 to TRBJ2-7; 8 nucleotides match TRBD1. Sequences were obtained from PBMCs. The sequence was obtained from a human donor in good health. Some clones in this sample may be carry-over from other donors' samples. CDR3 DNA sequence: TGTGCCAGCAGCTTAGGGACAGGGCTCGAGCAGTACTTC. Translating it yields CASSLGTGLEQYF.